This T cell receptor (beta chain) was identified in a study of cytomegalovirus exposure and HLA in healthy donors. Study-wide background: The Caucasian-associated ancestry cluster contained approximately 81% of the approximately 390 genotyped donors. Whole-study results and caveats: Cytomegalovirus-associated TCR beta chains were listed, numbering some 150. In an earlier analysis, productive rearrangement rates for most beta V segments clustered near 87% or 30%.

It was with 60 Vbeta and 13 Jbeta primers that the PCR ran. Only in-frame clones appear in the TCRdb table, and some are missing; sequencing was by immunoSEQ multiplex PCR. The sample lists 50,000 to 70,000 clones, approximately 60% occurring once. Note on this clone: What it recognizes is unknown.

V lost 2 bases, J lost 9 bases, and 17 bases lay in between. Germline V lookup: CDR1 SQVTM, CDR2 ANQGSEA. The CDR3 runs 14 residues. This receptor was obtained from a man aged 30 to 39 in good health and CMV-seronegative. Sequenced input: PBMCs. The chain carries TRBV29-1 and TRBJ2-1; no firm D call. CDR3 residues: CSVEIGSRTTEQFF. CDR3 sequence (DNA): TGCAGCGTTGAAATCGGGTCGCGAACTACTGAGCAGTTCTTC.